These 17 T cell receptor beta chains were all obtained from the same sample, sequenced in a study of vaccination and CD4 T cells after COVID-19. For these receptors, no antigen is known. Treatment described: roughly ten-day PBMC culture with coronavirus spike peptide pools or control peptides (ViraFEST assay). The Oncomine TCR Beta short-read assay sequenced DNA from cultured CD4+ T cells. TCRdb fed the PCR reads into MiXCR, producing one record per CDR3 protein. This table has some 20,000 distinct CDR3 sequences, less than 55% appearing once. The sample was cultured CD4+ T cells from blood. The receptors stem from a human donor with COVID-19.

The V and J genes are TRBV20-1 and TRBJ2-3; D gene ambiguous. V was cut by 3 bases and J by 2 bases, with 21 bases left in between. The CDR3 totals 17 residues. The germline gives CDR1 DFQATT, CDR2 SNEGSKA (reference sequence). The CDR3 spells CSASPLVSGPNTDTQYF. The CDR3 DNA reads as TGCAGTGCTAGCCCGTTGGTGTCAGGACCGAACACAGATACGCAGTATTTT.

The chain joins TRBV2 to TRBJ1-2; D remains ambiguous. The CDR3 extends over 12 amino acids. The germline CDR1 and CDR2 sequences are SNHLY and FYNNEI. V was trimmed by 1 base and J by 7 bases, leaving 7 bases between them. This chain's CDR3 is CASSEGLVGYTF. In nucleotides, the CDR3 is TGTGCCAGCAGTGAAGGGTTGGTTGGCTACACCTTC.

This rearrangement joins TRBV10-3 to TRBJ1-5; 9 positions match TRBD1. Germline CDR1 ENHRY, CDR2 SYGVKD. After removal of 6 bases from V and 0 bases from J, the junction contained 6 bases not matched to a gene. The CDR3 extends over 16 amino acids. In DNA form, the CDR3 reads TGTGCCATCAGCCCGGGACAGGGTGATAGCAATCAGCCCCAGCATTTT. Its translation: CAISPGQGDSNQPQHF.

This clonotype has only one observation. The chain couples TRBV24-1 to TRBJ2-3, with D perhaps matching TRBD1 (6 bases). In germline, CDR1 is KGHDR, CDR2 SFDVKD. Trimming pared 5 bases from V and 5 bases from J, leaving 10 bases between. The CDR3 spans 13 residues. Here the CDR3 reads CATSATGKDTQYF. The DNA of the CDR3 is TGTGCCACCAGTGCGACAGGCAAAGATACGCAGTATTTT.

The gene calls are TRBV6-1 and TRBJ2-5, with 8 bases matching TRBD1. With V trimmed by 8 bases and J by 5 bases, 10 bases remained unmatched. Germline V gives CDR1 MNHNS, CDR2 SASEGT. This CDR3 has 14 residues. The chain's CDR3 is CASSLQGAVETQYF. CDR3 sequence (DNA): TGTGCCAGCTCCCTCCAGGGGGCGGTTGAGACCCAGTACTTC.

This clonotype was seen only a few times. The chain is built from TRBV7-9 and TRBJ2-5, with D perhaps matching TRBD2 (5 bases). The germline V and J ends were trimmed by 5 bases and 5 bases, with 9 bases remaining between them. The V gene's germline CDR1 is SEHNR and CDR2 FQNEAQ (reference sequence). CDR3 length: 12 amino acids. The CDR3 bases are TGTGCCAGCAGCACTAGTTGGGAGACCCAGTACTTC. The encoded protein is CASSTSWETQYF. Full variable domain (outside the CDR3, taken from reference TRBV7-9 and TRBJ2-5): DTGVSQNPRHKITKRGQNVTFRCDPISEHNRLYWYRQTLGQGPEFLTYFQNEAQLEKSRLLSDRFSAERPKGSFSTLEIQRTEQGDSAMYLCASSTSWETQYFGPGTRLLVL.

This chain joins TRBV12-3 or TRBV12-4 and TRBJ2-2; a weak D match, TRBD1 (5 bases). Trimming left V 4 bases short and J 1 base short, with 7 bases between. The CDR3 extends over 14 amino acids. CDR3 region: CASSSQGNTGELFF. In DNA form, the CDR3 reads TGTGCCAGCAGTTCTCAGGGGAACACCGGGGAGCTGTTTTTT.

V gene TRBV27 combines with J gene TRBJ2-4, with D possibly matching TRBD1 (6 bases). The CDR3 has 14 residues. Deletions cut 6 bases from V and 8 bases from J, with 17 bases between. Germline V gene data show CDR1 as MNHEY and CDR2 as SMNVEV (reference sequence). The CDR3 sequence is CASSPENRADIQYF. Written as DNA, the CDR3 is TGTGCCAGCAGCCCGGAGAACAGGGCAGACATTCAGTACTTC.

The CDR3 reads CASSPTNTGELFF. CDR3 sequence (DNA): TGTGCCAGCAGCCCCACTAACACCGGGGAGCTGTTTTTT. The V and J genes are TRBV11-3 and TRBJ2-2; D not resolved. Per the germline V gene, CDR1 is SGHNT and CDR2 is YENEEA. V lost 5 bases, J lost 2 bases, and 6 bases lay in between. The CDR3 runs 13 residues.

The chain's CDR3 is CASSLAAGGGASAQETQYF. The CDR3, as DNA: TGTGCCAGCAGCTTAGCGGCGGGCGGGGGGGCTTCTGCCCAAGAGACCCAGTACTTC. The chain carries TRBV7-2 and TRBJ2-5; TRBD2 aligns across 9 bases. CDR1 and CDR2 (germline): SGHTA, FQGNSA. The CDR3 spans 19 residues. V shed 0 bases and J 1 base; nucleotides not matched to a gene: 12.

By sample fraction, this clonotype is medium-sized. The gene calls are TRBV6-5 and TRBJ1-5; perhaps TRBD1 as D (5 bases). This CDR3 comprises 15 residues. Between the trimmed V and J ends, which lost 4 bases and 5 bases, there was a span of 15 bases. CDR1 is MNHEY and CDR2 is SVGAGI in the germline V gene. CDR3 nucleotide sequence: TGTGCCAGCAGTTCCGAGCCAGGGAGAGATCAGCCCCAGCATTTT. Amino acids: CASSSEPGRDQPQHF.

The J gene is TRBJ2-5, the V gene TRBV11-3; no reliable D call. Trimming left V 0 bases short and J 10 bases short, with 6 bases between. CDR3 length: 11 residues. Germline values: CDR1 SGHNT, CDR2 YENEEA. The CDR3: CASSLDGVQYF. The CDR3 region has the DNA TGTGCCAGCAGCTTAGACGGAGTCCAGTACTTC.

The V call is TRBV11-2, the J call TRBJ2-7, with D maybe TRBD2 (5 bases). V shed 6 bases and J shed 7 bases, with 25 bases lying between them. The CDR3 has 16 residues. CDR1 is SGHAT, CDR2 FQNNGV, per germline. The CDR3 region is CASSQNIRTLTGEQYF. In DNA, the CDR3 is TGTGCCAGCAGTCAAAACATACGGACCCTAACGGGGGAGCAGTACTTC.

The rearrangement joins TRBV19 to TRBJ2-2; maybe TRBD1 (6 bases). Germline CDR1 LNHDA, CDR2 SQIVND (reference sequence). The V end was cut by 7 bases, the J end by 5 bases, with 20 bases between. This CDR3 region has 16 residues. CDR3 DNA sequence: TGTGCCAGTAAGACAGGCGGCGTGGGTTGGACCGGGGAGCTGTTTTTT. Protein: CASKTGGVGWTGELFF. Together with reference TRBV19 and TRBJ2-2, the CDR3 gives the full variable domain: DGGITQSPKYLFRKEGQNVTLSCEQNLNHDAMYWYRQDPGQGLRLIYYSQIVNDFQKGDIAEGYSVSREKKESFPLTVTSAQKNPTAFYLCASKTGGVGWTGELFFGEGSRLTVL.

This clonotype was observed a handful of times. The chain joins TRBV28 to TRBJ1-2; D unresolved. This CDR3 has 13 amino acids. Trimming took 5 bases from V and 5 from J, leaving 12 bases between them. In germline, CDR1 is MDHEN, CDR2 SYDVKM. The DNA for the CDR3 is TGTGCCAGCAGTACCCCCGGGAGGTATGGCTACACCTTC. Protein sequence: CASSTPGRYGYTF.

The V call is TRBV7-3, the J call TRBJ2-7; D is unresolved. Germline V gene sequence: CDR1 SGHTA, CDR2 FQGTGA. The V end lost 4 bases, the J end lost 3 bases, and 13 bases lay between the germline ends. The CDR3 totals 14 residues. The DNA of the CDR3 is TGTGCCAGCAGCTCCCAGCGCAGGAGCTACGAGCAGTACTTC. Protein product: CASSSQRRSYEQYF.

In DNA form, the CDR3 reads TGTGCCAGCAGCTTCGGACAGGGGGGTGAAAAACTGTTTTTT. Its translation: CASSFGQGGEKLFF. The rearrangement uses TRBV7-9 and TRBJ1-4; 10 bases line up with TRBD1. Germline CDR1 is SEHNR and CDR2 is FQNEAQ (reference sequence). The ends lost 3 bases at V and 7 bases at J; junction bases unmatched: 2. The CDR3 consists of 14 residues. The full variable domain, with the rest looked up from reference TRBV7-9 and TRBJ1-4, is DTGVSQNPRHKITKRGQNVTFRCDPISEHNRLYWYRQTLGQGPEFLTYFQNEAQLEKSRLLSDRFSAERPKGSFSTLEIQRTEQGDSAMYLCASSFGQGGEKLFFGSGTQLSVL.